Included here is one T cell receptor beta chain sequence, with context. The antigen remains undetermined. The sample originates from a study of graft-versus-host responses after intestinal transplantation. On the study more broadly: Every one of the recipients received anti-thymocyte globulin induction and afterwards took tacrolimus and steroids for three to four years.

The protocol was immunoSEQ multiplex PCR, while the TCRdb copy is restricted to in-frame clones and leaves out a portion. Of about 120,000 clones in the sample, roughly 96% were seen once. V lost 5 bases and J 5 bases, leaving 10 bases between the germline ends. Germline CDR1 reads MDHEN; CDR2 reads SYDVKM. The CDR3 contains 13 residues. The sequenced sample was unstimulated CD8+ T cells sorted from spleen or lymph node cells, obtained before intestinal transplant. The rearrangement joins TRBV28 to TRBJ2-4; a weak D match, TRBD2 (5 bases). The clonotype originates from a human donor who received an intestinal transplant. Here the CDR3 reads CASSGGWENIQYF. CDR3 bases: TGTGCCAGCAGTGGAGGTTGGGAAAACATTCAGTACTTC.